This T cell receptor beta chain was recovered during a study of blood T cell repertoires in COVID-19. Study at large: The study drew acute and convalescent COVID-19 samples from the United States, Italy and Spain.

Data came from immunoSEQ multiplex PCR; TCRdb stores just in-frame clones and leaves some out. The data show 300,000 to 450,000 clones, about 88% seen once. The CDR3 has 15 amino acids. V was pared by 1 base and J by 4 bases, with 5 bases of the junction left unmatched. Germline loops: CDR1 MNHNS, CDR2 SASEGT. The source material was peripheral blood. The rearrangement uses TRBV6-1 and TRBJ2-3; 7 positions agree with TRBD2. This TCR was sampled from a human donor in a cohort sampled during active COVID-19. CDR3 sequence (DNA): TGTGCCAGCAGTGAAGGGGCGGGAGCGTCAGATACGCAGTATTTT. Amino acids: CASSEGAGASDTQYF.